This T cell receptor (beta chain) was obtained from a study of cytomegalovirus exposure and HLA in healthy donors. Study-level points and caveats: What TCR beta sequences reportedly achieved was accurate prediction of HLA-A and HLA-B alleles in most subjects.

PCR used 60 Vbeta primers and 13 Jbeta primers. The method was immunoSEQ multiplex PCR; TCRdb's version includes in-frame clones alone and lacks a portion of them. Its clone listing holds about 91,000 clones. Notes on this clone: The antigen is unknown.

The receptor was isolated from a woman aged 30 to 39 in good health and CMV-seronegative. Sequenced: PBMCs.

CDR3: CASSIDPGQGVWRNTEAFF. CDR3 bases: TGTGCCAGTAGTATAGATCCAGGACAGGGGGTATGGAGGAACACTGAAGCTTTCTTT. The gene calls are TRBV19 and TRBJ1-1; 10 positions match TRBD1. Trimming at V came to 0 bases and at J to 1 base, leaving 11 bases not matched to a gene. CDR1 and CDR2 (germline): LNHDA, SQIVND (reference sequence). The CDR3 length is 19 residues.